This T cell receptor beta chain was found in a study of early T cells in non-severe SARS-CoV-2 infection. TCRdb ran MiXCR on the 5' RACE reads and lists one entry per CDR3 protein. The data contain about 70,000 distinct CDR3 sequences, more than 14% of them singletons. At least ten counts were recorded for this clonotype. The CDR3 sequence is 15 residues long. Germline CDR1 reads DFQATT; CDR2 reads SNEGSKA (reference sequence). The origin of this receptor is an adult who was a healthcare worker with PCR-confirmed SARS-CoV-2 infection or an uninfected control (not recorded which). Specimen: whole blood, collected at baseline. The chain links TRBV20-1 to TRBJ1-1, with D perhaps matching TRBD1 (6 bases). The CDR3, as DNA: TGCAGCGGGGAAGGGAGACAGGCGGGCGTCCCTGAAGCTTTCTTT. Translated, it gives CSGEGRQAGVPEAFF.